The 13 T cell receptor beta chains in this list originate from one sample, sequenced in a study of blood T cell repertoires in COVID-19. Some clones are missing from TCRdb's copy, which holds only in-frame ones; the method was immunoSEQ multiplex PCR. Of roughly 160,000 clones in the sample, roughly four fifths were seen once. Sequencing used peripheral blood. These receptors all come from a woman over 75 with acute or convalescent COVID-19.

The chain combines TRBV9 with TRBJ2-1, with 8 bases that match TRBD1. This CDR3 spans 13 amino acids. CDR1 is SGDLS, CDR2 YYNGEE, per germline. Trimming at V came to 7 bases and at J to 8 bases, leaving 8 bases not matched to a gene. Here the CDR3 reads CASGQGLVDEQFF. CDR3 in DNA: TGTGCCAGCGGACAGGGATTGGTAGATGAGCAGTTCTTC.

CDR3 coding DNA: TGCGCCAGCAGCCAGGACCCTAGCGGGCCACAAGAGACCCAGTACTTC. Its translation: CASSQDPSGPQETQYF. V usage is TRBV4-3 and J usage is TRBJ2-5; 8 nucleotides line up with TRBD2. Germline values: CDR1 LGHNA, CDR2 YSLEER. The CDR3 has 16 residues. Trimming removed 3 bases from V and 2 bases from J; junction bases left unmatched: 8.

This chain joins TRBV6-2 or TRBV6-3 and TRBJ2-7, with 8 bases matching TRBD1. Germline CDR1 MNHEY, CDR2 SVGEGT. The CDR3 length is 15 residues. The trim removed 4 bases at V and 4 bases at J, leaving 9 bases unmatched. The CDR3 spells CASSFGTGLRYEQYF. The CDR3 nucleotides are TGTGCCAGCAGTTTTGGGACAGGACTGAGATACGAGCAGTACTTC.

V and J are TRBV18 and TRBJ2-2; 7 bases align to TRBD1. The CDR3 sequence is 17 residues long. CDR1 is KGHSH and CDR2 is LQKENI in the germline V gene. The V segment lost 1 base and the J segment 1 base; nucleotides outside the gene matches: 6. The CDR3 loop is CASSPQQGPGNTGELFF. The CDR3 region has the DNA TGTGCCAGCTCACCACAACAGGGGCCGGGGAACACCGGGGAGCTGTTTTTT.

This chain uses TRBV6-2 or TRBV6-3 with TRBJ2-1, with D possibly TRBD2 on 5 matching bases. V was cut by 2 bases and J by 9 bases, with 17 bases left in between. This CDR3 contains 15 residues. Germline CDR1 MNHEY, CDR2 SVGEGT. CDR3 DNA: TGTGCCAGCAGTTACACGGCTAGCCTAAGGAGTGAGCAGTTCTTC. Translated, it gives CASSYTASLRSEQFF.

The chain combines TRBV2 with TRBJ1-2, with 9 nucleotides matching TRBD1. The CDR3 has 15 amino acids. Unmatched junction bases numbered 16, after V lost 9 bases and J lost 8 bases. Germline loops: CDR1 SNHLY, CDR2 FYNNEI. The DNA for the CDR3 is TGTGCCAGTGCCCGGGACAGGGAAGTAAGGGACGGCTACACCTTC. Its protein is CASARDREVRDGYTF.

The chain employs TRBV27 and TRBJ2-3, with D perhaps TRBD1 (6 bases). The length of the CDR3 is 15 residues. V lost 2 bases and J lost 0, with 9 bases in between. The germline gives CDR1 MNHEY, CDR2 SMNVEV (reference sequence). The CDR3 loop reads CASSLRGQSTDTQYF. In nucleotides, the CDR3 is TGTGCCAGCAGTTTACGAGGACAGAGCACAGATACGCAGTATTTT.

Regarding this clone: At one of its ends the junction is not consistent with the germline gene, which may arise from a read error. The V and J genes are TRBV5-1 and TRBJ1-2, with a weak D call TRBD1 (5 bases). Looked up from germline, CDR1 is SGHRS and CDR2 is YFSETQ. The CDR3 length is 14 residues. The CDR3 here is CARSLAGGDYGYTF. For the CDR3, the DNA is TGCGCCCGCAGCTTGGCCGGGGGGGACTATGGCTACACCTTC.

The CDR3 DNA sequence: TGTGCCAGCAGCTCTTATAGCGGGGGAATCTTTACCTACGAGCAGTACTTC. Its protein product is CASSSYSGGIFTYEQYF. This chain uses TRBV7-9 with TRBJ2-7, with 9 bases matching TRBD2. CDR1 and CDR2 from the germline V gene are SEHNR and FQNEAQ (reference sequence). The CDR3 has 17 residues. With 4 bases clipped from V and 2 bases from J, the junction kept 12 bases outside the gene matches.

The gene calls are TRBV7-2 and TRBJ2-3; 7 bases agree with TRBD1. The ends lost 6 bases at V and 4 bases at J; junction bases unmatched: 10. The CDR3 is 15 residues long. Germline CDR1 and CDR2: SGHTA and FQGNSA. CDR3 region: CASSPRQGYADTQYF. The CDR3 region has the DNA TGTGCCAGCAGTCCACGACAGGGATATGCAGATACGCAGTATTTT.

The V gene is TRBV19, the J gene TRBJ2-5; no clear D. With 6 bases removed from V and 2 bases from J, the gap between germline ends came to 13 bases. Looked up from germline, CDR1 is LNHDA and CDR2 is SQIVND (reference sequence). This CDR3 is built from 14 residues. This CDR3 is CASSLRSLQETQYF. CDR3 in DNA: TGTGCCAGTAGCCTCCGGTCCCTACAAGAGACCCAGTACTTC.

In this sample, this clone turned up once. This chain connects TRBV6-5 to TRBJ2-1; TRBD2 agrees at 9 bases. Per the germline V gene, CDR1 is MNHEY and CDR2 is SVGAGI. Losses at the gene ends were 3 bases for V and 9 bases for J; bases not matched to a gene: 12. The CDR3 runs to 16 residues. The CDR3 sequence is CASSYFSGSRVGEQFF. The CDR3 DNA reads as TGTGCCAGCAGTTATTTTAGCGGGAGCAGAGTGGGTGAGCAGTTCTTC.

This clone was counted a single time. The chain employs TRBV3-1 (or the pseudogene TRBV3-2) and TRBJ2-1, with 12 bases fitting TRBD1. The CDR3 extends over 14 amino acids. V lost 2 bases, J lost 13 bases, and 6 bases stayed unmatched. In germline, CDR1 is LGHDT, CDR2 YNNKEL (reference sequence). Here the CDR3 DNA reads TGTGCCAGCAGCCAACCAGGGACAGGGGGCTTCCAGTTCTTC. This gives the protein CASSQPGTGGFQFF.